The subject of this entry is one TCR beta chain. Use of 60 Vbeta and 13 Jbeta primers characterized the PCR. Libraries were prepared by immunoSEQ multiplex PCR; TCRdb keeps only in-frame clonotypes and omits some of them. Seen here are over 150,000 clones, about four fifths observed once, and the top ten hold under 2%. The CDR3 runs to 17 residues. Germline-derived CDR1 and CDR2 are SGHNT and YYREEE (reference sequence). V shed 0 bases and J shed 7 bases, with 17 bases lying between them. The data were obtained in a study of cytomegalovirus exposure and HLA in healthy donors. Looking at the study overall: From HLA-typed donors, an early data release held about 92 million unique TCRs.

This clonotype was sampled from a girl between 10 and 17 years old in good health and CMV-seropositive. Sequenced input: PBMCs. This chain uses TRBV5-4 with TRBJ1-6; TRBD1 is a possible D gene (5 bases). In DNA, the CDR3 is TGTGCCAGCAGCTTGGCCTTGGTTGGCGGGACCAATTCACCCCTCCACTTT. Its translation is CASSLALVGGTNSPLHF. Based on the CDR3 plus reference TRBV5-4 and TRBJ1-6, the full variable domain is ETGVTQSPTHLIKTRGQQVTLRCSSQSGHNTVSWYQQALGQGPQFIFQYYREEENGRGNFPPRFSGLQFPNYSSELNVNALELDDSALYLCASSLALVGGTNSPLHFGNGTRLTVT.